The following is a T cell receptor beta chain sequence with its context. These data come from a study of neoadjuvant anti-PD-1 for oral cavity cancer. These oral cavity squamous cell carcinomas were HPV-negative and locally advanced. Six replicates per PBMC sample, mostly from roughly 0.45 ug of genomic DNA. Data came from immunoSEQ multiplex PCR; TCRdb stores just in-frame clones and leaves some out. The sample records approximately 15,000 clones, about 59% being singletons. The source is a person aged 35-79 years with oral cavity squamous cell carcinoma. The sequences come from PBMCs, collected before nivolumab (anti-PD-1) treatment.

CDR3 DNA: TGTGCCATCAGGACCGGGACACTTCTTTCGCGGAACACTGAAGCTTTCTTT. This translates into CAIRTGTLLSRNTEAFF. V and J are TRBV10-3 and TRBJ1-1; TRBD1 might be the D (6 bases). Per the germline V gene, CDR1 is ENHRY and CDR2 is SYGVKD. The CDR3 sequence is 17 residues long. V gave up 6 bases and J gave up 1 base, with 21 bases separating them.